This T cell receptor beta chain derives from a study of cytomegalovirus exposure and HLA in healthy donors. A remark on this clone: The antigen remains unidentified.

Overall study findings and caveats: With later analysis, a missense DCLRE1C variant became linked to TCR beta V- and J-gene trimming.

The V end was cut by 5 bases, the J end by 6 bases, with 10 bases between. CDR1 is SGHRS, CDR2 YFSETQ, per germline. The CDR3 is 12 residues long. The PCR made use of 60 Vbeta and 13 Jbeta primers. Repertoires were generated with immunoSEQ multiplex PCR, while TCRdb's copy carries only in-frame clones and drops some. The profile covers about 98,000 clones, with roughly three quarters appearing a single time and around 1.5% taken by the ten largest. The sample consisted of PBMCs. This rearrangement joins TRBV5-1 to TRBJ2-3; D unresolved. The sequence derives from a man aged 40-49 years in good health and CMV-seronegative. Here the CDR3 reads CASSLAPDTQYF. In DNA, the CDR3 is TGCGCCAGCAGTTTAGCTCCCGATACGCAGTATTTT.